This record concerns one T cell receptor (beta chain) sequence. Its antigen is as yet unknown. These data originate in a study of cytomegalovirus exposure and HLA in healthy donors. Study conclusions and caveats: Clonal expansion, a later analysis showed, was greater in HLA-associated TCR beta chains than in equally common others. Common viral pathogens seemed, in a later analysis, to connect with several of the most significant clusters. It was in a later analysis that TCR association rates were seen to vary by HLA locus, highest for DRB1 and lowest for HLA-C.

The germline V gene encodes CDR1 SEHNR and CDR2 FQNEAQ (reference sequence). V was trimmed by 5 bases and J by 4 bases, leaving 12 bases between them. The CDR3 covers 14 residues. Primers for the PCR totalled 60 Vbeta and 13 Jbeta. Here immunoSEQ multiplex PCR was the method, and the copy in TCRdb shows in-frame clones only, minus some. The table has about 65,000 clones, 80% seen once. This receptor was taken from a woman aged 25-40 years in good health and CMV-seronegative. V and J are TRBV7-9 and TRBJ2-1; D is perhaps TRBD2 (5 bases). The sequenced material came from PBMCs. The DNA of the CDR3 is TGTGCCAGCAGCCAAGACGGGGTATACAATGAGCAGTTCTTC. Residues: CASSQDGVYNEQFF.